There are many counts of the clone carrying this T cell receptor beta chain. The antigen is not known. The data are from a study of T-cell reconstitution after alpha-beta-depleted transplantation in children. Study observations and caveats: Recipient T cells and thymic progenitors that survived gave rise to the high TCRbeta diversity observed at day 60 in some patients. Hyperexpanded clones declined; after one year, newly produced T cells mostly supplied diversity. Reported findings indicate that, about two months after transplant, alpha-beta T cells came from several hundred expanded clones, which were derived from non-depleted graft cells.

CDR3 length: 16 residues. Germline loops: CDR1 LGHNA, CDR2 YNFKEQ. V dropped 1 base and J dropped 1; count of bases not matched to a gene: 3. A TCRbeta library incorporating unique molecular identifiers was prepared. TCRdb processed the PCR reads anew with MiXCR; each CDR3 protein has one entry. The sample lists more than 200,000 distinct CDR3 sequences, roughly 24% occurring once. This sequence joins TRBV4-2 and TRBJ2-7, with 11 bases lining up with TRBD2. This TCR derives from a girl aged 2 to 9 with Fanconi anemia, due to receive a stem cell transplant. The starting material was PBMCs, obtained before TCRalphabeta/CD19-depleted stem cell transplant. The DNA of the CDR3 is TGTGCCAGCAGCCAAGCTTTAGCGGGAGGGTCCTACGAGCAGTACTTC. Protein product: CASSQALAGGSYEQYF.